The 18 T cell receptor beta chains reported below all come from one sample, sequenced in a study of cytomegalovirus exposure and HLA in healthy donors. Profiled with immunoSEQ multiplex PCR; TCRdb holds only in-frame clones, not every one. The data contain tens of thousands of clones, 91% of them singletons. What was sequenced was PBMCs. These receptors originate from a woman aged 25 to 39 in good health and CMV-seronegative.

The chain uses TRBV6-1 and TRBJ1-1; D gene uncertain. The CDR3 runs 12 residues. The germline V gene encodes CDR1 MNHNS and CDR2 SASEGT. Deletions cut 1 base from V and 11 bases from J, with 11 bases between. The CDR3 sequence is CASSEGWTAAFF. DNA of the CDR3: TGTGCCAGCAGTGAAGGCTGGACTGCGGCTTTCTTT.

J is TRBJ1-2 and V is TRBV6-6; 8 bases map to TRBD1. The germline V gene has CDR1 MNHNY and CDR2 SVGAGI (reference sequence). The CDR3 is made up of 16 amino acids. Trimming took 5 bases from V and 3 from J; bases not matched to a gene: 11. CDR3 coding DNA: TGTGCCAGCAGTACCCAATCAGGGGGCTCGGACTATGGCTACACCTTC. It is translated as CASSTQSGGSDYGYTF.

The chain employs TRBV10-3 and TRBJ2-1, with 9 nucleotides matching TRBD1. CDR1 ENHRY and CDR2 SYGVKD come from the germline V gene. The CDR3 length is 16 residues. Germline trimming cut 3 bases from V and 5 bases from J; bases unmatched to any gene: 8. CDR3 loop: CAISEGTGIVHNEQFF. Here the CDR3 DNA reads TGTGCCATCAGTGAAGGGACAGGGATTGTCCACAATGAGCAGTTCTTC.

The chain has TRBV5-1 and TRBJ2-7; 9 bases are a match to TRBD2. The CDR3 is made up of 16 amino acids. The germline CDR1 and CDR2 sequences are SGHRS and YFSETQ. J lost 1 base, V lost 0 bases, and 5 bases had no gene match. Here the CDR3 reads CASSLVVSGGSYEQYF. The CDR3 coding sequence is TGCGCCAGCAGCTTGGTTGTTAGCGGGGGTTCCTACGAGCAGTACTTC.

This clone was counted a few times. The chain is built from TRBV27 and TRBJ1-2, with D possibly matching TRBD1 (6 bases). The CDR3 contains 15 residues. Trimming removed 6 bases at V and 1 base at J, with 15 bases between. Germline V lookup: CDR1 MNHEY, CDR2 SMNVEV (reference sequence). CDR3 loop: CASSSLTGNNYGYTF. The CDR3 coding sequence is TGTGCCAGCAGCTCCTTAACAGGGAATAACTATGGCTACACCTTC.

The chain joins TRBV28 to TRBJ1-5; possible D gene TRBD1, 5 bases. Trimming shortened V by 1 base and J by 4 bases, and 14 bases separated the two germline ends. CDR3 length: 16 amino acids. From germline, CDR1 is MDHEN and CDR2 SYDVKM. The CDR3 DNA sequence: TGTGCCAGCAGTTTATCGGCAGGGTCTGGGAATCAGCCCCAGCATTTT. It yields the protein CASSLSAGSGNQPQHF.

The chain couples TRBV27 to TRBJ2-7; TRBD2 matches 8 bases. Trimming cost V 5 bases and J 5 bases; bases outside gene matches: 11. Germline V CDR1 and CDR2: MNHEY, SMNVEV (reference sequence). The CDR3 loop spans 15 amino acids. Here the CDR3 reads CASSEPGLEVNEQYF. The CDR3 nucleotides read TGTGCCAGCAGTGAACCGGGACTAGAGGTTAACGAGCAGTACTTC.

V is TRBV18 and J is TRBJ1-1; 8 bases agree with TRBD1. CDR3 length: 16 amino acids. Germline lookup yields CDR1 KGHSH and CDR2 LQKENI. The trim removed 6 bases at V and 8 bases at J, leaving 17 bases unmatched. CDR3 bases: TGTGCCAGCTCCCCCCAGGGGGCTGCAAATCCTATCGAAGCTTTCTTT. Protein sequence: CASSPQGAANPIEAFF. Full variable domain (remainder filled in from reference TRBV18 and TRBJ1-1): NAGVMQNPRHLVRRRGQEARLRCSPMKGHSHVYWYRQLPEEGLKFMVYLQKENIIDESGMPKERFSAEFPKEGPSILRIQQVVRGDSAAYFCASSPQGAANPIEAFFGQGTRLTVV.

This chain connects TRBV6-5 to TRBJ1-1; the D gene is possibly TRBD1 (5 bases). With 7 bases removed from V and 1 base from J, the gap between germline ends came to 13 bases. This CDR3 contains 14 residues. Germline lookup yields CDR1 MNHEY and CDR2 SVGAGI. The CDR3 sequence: CASTQLGPNTEAFF. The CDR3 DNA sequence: TGTGCCAGCACCCAATTGGGGCCGAACACTGAAGCTTTCTTT.

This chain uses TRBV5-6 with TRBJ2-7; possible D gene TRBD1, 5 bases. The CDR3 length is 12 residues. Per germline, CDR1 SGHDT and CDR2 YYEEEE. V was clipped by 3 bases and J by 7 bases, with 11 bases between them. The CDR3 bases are TGTGCCAGCAGCTCAGGGTCTCAAGAGCAGTACTTC. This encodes CASSSGSQEQYF.

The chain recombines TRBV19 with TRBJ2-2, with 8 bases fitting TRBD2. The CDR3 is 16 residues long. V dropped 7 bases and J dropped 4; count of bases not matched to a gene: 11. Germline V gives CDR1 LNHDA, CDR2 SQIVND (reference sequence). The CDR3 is CASTPPPREATGELFF. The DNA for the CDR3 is TGTGCCAGTACCCCTCCGCCGCGGGAGGCCACCGGGGAGCTGTTTTTT.

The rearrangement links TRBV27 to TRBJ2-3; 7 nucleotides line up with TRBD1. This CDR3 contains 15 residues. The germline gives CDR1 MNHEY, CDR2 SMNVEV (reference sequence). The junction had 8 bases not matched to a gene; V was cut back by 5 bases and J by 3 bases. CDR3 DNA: TGTGCCAGCAGTCCGCGGACAGGTGGAACAGATACGCAGTATTTT. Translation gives CASSPRTGGTDTQYF.

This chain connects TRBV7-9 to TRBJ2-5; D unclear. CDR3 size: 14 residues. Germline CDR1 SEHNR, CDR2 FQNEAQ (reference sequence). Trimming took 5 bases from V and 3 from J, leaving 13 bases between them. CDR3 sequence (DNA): TGTGCCAGCAGCCCACCATATGAGGAAGAGACCCAGTACTTC. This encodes CASSPPYEEETQYF.

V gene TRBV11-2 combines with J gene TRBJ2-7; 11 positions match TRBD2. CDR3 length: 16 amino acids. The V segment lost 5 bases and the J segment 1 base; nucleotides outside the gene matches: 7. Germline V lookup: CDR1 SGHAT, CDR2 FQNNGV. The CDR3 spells CASSPQVAGGSYEQYF. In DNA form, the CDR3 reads TGTGCCAGCAGCCCCCAGGTAGCGGGAGGGTCCTACGAGCAGTACTTC.

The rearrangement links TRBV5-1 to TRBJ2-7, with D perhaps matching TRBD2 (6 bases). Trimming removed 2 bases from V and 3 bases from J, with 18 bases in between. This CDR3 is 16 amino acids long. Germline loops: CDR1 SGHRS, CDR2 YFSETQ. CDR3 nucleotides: TGCGCCAGCAGCTTTTCCTGGGGGGATGCAAACTACGAGCAGTACTTC. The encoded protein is CASSFSWGDANYEQYF.

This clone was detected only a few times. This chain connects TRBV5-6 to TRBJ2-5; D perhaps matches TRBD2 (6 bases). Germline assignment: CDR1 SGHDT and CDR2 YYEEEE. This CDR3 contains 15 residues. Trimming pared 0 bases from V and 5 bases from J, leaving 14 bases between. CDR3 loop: CASSLEGLAGETQYF. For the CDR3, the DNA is TGTGCCAGCAGCTTGGAGGGACTTGCGGGGGAGACCCAGTACTTC.

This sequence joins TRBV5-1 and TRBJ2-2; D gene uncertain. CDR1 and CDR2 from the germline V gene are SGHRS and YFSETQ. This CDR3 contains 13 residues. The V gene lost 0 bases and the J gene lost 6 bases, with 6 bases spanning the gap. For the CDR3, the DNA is TGCGCCAGCAGCTTGGCCCAGGCCGGGGAGCTGTTTTTT. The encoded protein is CASSLAQAGELFF.

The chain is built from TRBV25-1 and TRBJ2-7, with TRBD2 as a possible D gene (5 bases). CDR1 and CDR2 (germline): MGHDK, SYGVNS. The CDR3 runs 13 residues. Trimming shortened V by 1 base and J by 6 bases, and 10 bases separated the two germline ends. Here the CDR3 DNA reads TGTGCCAGCAGTGAATGGGGTAGCGTCGAGCAGTACTTC. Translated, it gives CASSEWGSVEQYF.